Listed here are 16 T cell receptor beta chains from one sample, sequenced in a study of cytomegalovirus exposure and HLA in healthy donors. PCR was performed using 60 Vbeta and 13 Jbeta primers. The repertoire was sequenced with immunoSEQ multiplex PCR; TCRdb's copy has only in-frame clones and lacks some. The profile covers 150,000 to 200,000 clones, with roughly 80% appearing a single time and approximately 8.7% taken by the ten largest. Sequencing was carried out using PBMCs. These receptors all come from a man between 18 and 35 years old in good health and CMV-seropositive.

The V call is TRBV4-1, the J call TRBJ2-5; 7 positions agree with TRBD1. Germline lookup yields CDR1 MGHRA and CDR2 YSYEKL. Germline trimming cut 2 bases from V and 1 base from J; bases unmatched to any gene: 4. The CDR3 length is 15 residues. CDR3 in amino acids: CASSQTGASQETQYF. The CDR3 bases are TGCGCCAGCAGCCAAACAGGGGCCTCCCAAGAGACCCAGTACTTC.

The chain combines TRBV19 with TRBJ2-5; maybe TRBD1 (6 bases). Germline assignment: CDR1 LNHDA and CDR2 SQIVND (reference sequence). Between the trimmed V and J ends, which lost 3 bases and 9 bases, there was a span of 17 bases. CDR3 size: 14 residues. DNA of the CDR3: TGTGCCAGTAGTATGGAGACAGGCGGTCGAGCCCAGTACTTC. This sequence encodes CASSMETGGRAQYF.

The chain joins TRBV2 to TRBJ2-7; a possible D gene is TRBD2 (7 bases). This CDR3 contains 17 residues. V was trimmed by 2 bases and J by 3 bases, leaving 20 bases between them. The germline gives CDR1 SNHLY, CDR2 FYNNEI. The CDR3 nucleotides read TGTGCCAGCAGTGAAATCGGCGTGGACAGCGGGGTCTACGAGCAGTACTTC. Residues: CASSEIGVDSGVYEQYF.

The chain carries TRBV4-1 and TRBJ1-5; no clear D gene. Trimming took off 4 bases at V and 1 base at J, with 14 bases between the two ends. The CDR3 runs 16 residues. Germline V gene lookup returns CDR1 MGHRA and CDR2 YSYEKL. The CDR3 reads CASSPVWSRSNQPQHF. In nucleotides, the CDR3 is TGCGCCAGCAGCCCCGTCTGGTCCCGGAGCAATCAGCCCCAGCATTTT.

The chain has TRBV27 and TRBJ1-5; D is perhaps TRBD1 (6 bases). V was trimmed by 2 bases and J by 3 bases, leaving 8 bases between them. The CDR3 consists of 14 residues. The germline CDR1 and CDR2 sequences are MNHEY and SMNVEV (reference sequence). The CDR3 coding sequence is TGTGCCAGCAGTTTACAGGGGTTCAATCAGCCCCAGCATTTT. This codes for CASSLQGFNQPQHF.

The chain has TRBV7-2 and TRBJ2-1, with unresolved D. The CDR3 covers 16 residues. Germline CDR1 and CDR2: SGHTA and FQGNSA. V was cut by 0 bases and J by 0 bases, with 9 bases left in between. CDR3 protein: CASSLAGVVSYNEQFF. CDR3 bases: TGTGCCAGCAGCTTAGCGGGCGTGGTCTCCTACAATGAGCAGTTCTTC.

V and J are TRBV18 and TRBJ1-5, with D perhaps matching TRBD1 (5 bases). The ends were cut back, 5 bases at V and 1 base at J, with 9 bases in the middle. Germline V gene data show CDR1 as KGHSH and CDR2 as LQKENI. The length of the CDR3 is 14 residues. This CDR3 is CASSATESNQPQHF. DNA for the CDR3: TGTGCCAGCTCAGCGACAGAGAGCAATCAGCCCCAGCATTTT.

This chain links TRBV10-3 with TRBJ2-5; TRBD2 is a possible D gene (6 bases). Germline CDR1 reads ENHRY; CDR2 reads SYGVKD. V was shortened by 3 bases and J by 6 bases, with 14 bases between the two germline ends. The CDR3 loop spans 14 amino acids. The CDR3 here is CAISEVGRWQTQYF. DNA for the CDR3: TGTGCCATCAGTGAAGTGGGGAGGTGGCAGACCCAGTACTTC.

The chain links TRBV2 to TRBJ1-3; TRBD1 matches 8 bases. Germline V CDR1 and CDR2: SNHLY, FYNNEI. The ends lost 6 bases at V and 8 bases at J; junction bases unmatched: 12. The CDR3 runs to 15 residues. CDR3 in amino acids: CASSTPDREAHTIYF. The CDR3 DNA reads as TGTGCCAGCAGCACCCCGGACAGGGAGGCGCACACCATATATTTT. Looking up the rest from reference TRBV2 and TRBJ1-3 gives the full variable domain: EPEVTQTPSHQVTQMGQEVILRCVPISNHLYFYWYRQILGQKVEFLVSFYNNEISEKSEIFDDQFSVERPDGSNFTLKIRSTKLEDSAMYFCASSTPDREAHTIYFGEGSWLTVV.

The chain carries TRBV29-1 and TRBJ2-3; D possibly corresponds to TRBD1 (6 bases). The ends were cut back, 6 bases at V and 2 bases at J, with 18 bases in the middle. Germline V CDR1 and CDR2: SQVTM, ANQGSEA. The CDR3 has 15 residues. The CDR3 DNA follows: TGCAGCGTAACCGCTGGACAGAAGAACACAGATACGCAGTATTTT. Translation gives CSVTAGQKNTDTQYF.

CDR3: CASSLGLGLNQPQHF. In DNA, the CDR3 is TGTGCCAGCAGCTTAGGATTGGGCCTGAATCAGCCCCAGCATTTT. The gene calls are TRBV7-9 and TRBJ1-5; unclear D gene. Trimming left V 1 base short and J 4 bases short, with 11 bases between. CDR1 is SEHNR and CDR2 is FQNEAQ in the germline V gene (reference sequence). This CDR3 spans 15 amino acids.

The chain has TRBV7-8 and TRBJ2-7; possible D gene TRBD1, 5 bases. Germline V gives CDR1 SGHVS, CDR2 FQNEAQ. Trimming shortened V by 6 bases and J by 3 bases, and 18 bases separated the two germline ends. This CDR3 contains 15 residues. The CDR3 here is CASRVGQEYYYEQYF. CDR3 coding DNA: TGTGCCAGCAGAGTTGGACAAGAATATTACTACGAGCAGTACTTC. Full variable domain (outside the CDR3, taken from reference TRBV7-8 and TRBJ2-7): GAGVSQSPRYKVAKRGQDVALRCDPISGHVSLFWYQQALGQGPEFLTYFQNEAQLDKSGLPSDRFFAERPEGSVSTLKIQRTQQEDSAVYLCASRVGQEYYYEQYFGPGTRLTVT.

V and J are TRBV6-5 and TRBJ1-2; perhaps TRBD1 as D (6 bases). Germline lookup yields CDR1 MNHEY and CDR2 SVGAGI. This CDR3 has 15 amino acids. V was trimmed by 6 bases and J by 3 bases, leaving 17 bases between them. The CDR3 spells CASREPQGRYYGYTF. DNA for the CDR3: TGTGCCAGCAGGGAACCCCAGGGGCGATACTATGGCTACACCTTC.

This clone was counted between two and nine times. The V call is TRBV9, the J call TRBJ2-6; no clear D gene. Trimming left V 5 bases short and J 0 bases short, with 6 bases between. The CDR3 loop spans 14 amino acids. The germline CDR1 and CDR2 sequences are SGDLS and YYNGEE. DNA for the CDR3: TGTGCCAGCAGTAAACTCTCTGGGGCCAACGTCCTGACTTTC. Translation gives CASSKLSGANVLTF.

The J gene is TRBJ2-2, the V gene TRBV9; 8 bases align to TRBD2. The V and J ends lost 1 base and 5 bases, in that order; junction bases with no gene match: 4. Germline CDR1 SGDLS, CDR2 YYNGEE. This CDR3 region has 15 residues. The CDR3 region is CASSVKSSGTGELFF. As DNA, the CDR3 is TGTGCCAGCAGCGTAAAATCTAGCGGGACCGGGGAGCTGTTTTTT.

This rearrangement joins TRBV18 to TRBJ1-3; 7 bases fit TRBD1. Germline V CDR1 and CDR2: KGHSH, LQKENI. With 6 bases clipped from V and 0 bases from J, the junction kept 5 bases outside the gene matches. This CDR3 spans 15 amino acids. The CDR3 region is CASSETGPSGNTIYF. For the CDR3, the DNA is TGTGCCAGCTCGGAGACAGGGCCCTCTGGAAACACCATATATTTT.